What follows are 10 T cell receptor beta chains derived from one specimen sequenced in a study of OX40 agonist ivuxolimab in advanced cancers. Libraries were prepared by immunoSEQ multiplex PCR; TCRdb keeps only in-frame clonotypes and omits some of them. Of approximately 62,000 clones in the sample, around 89% are singletons; the top ten hold around an eighth. The sequencing here drew on CD4+ or CD8+ T cells sorted from blood, taken in a trial of the OX40 agonist ivuxolimab. These receptors were collected from an adult with an advanced solid tumor such as melanoma, head and neck, liver or kidney cancer.

V usage is TRBV25-1 and J usage is TRBJ1-2, with D maybe TRBD1 (5 bases). V shed 6 bases and J shed 8 bases, with 16 bases lying between them. The CDR3 totals 13 residues. Germline V CDR1 and CDR2: MGHDK, SYGVNS. CDR3 DNA: TGTGCCAGCAGATCCGGGACCCAGGACGGCTACACCTTC. This codes for CASRSGTQDGYTF.

The chain carries TRBV7-9 and TRBJ1-5; a possible D gene is TRBD1 (6 bases). V was shortened by 5 bases and J by 5 bases, with 13 bases between the two germline ends. Germline V gene sequence: CDR1 SEHNR, CDR2 FQNEAQ (reference sequence). The CDR3 is 14 amino acids. DNA of the CDR3: TGTGCCAGCAGCGGTACAGGGTCACATCAGCCCCAGCATTTT. This encodes CASSGTGSHQPQHF.

CDR3 loop: CASSDRLAGSYNEQFF. In DNA, the CDR3 is TGTGCCAGCAGCGACCGACTAGCGGGCTCCTACAATGAGCAGTTCTTC. This chain connects TRBV7-8 to TRBJ2-1, with 10 bases identical to TRBD2. The CDR3 is 16 residues long. Germline V gene data show CDR1 as SGHVS and CDR2 as FQNEAQ. Unmatched junction bases numbered 4, after V lost 5 bases and J lost 0 bases.

This sequence joins TRBV19 and TRBJ1-2; perhaps TRBD1 as D (6 bases). CDR3 length equals 13 residues. Between the trimmed V and J ends, which lost 3 bases and 4 bases, there was a span of 9 bases. CDR1 LNHDA and CDR2 SQIVND come from the germline V gene (reference sequence). CDR3 loop: CASSIQDSYGYTF. CDR3 bases: TGTGCCAGTAGTATCCAGGACAGCTATGGCTACACCTTC.

The chain employs TRBV10-2 and TRBJ2-2; D remains unclear. CDR3 size: 10 residues. Trimming pared 8 bases from V and 8 bases from J, leaving 6 bases between. CDR1 is WSHSY and CDR2 is SAAADI in the germline V gene. The CDR3 protein is CASYGGELFF. In DNA form, the CDR3 reads TGCGCCAGCTACGGGGGGGAGCTGTTTTTT.

CDR3 nucleotides: TGTGCCAGCAGCCCACCGGGACTAGCGGCGAACTACGAGCAGTACTTC. This codes for CASSPPGLAANYEQYF. The V gene is TRBV7-9, the J gene TRBJ2-7, with 11 bases matching TRBD2. This CDR3 is built from 16 residues. Unmatched junction bases numbered 9, after V lost 5 bases and J lost 3 bases. CDR1 is SEHNR and CDR2 is FQNEAQ in the germline V gene (reference sequence).

The chain joins TRBV5-6 to TRBJ1-1; no clear D. V shed 4 bases and J shed 10 bases, with 14 bases lying between them. The CDR3 runs to 12 residues. Looked up from germline, CDR1 is SGHDT and CDR2 is YYEEEE. The CDR3 nucleotides are TGTGCCAGCAGCGGGATAGGAGGGAGAGCTTTCTTT. This sequence encodes CASSGIGGRAFF. Full variable domain (outside the CDR3, taken from reference TRBV5-6 and TRBJ1-1): DAGVTQSPTHLIKTRGQQVTLRCSPKSGHDTVSWYQQALGQGPQFIFQYYEEEERQRGNFPDRFSGHQFPNYSSELNVNALLLGDSALYLCASSGIGGRAFFGQGTRLTVV.

The rearrangement joins TRBV30 to TRBJ1-1, with D maybe TRBD1 (5 bases). The V end was cut by 1 base, the J end by 0 bases, with 9 bases between. The CDR3 is 14 amino acids. Germline loops: CDR1 GTSNPN, CDR2 SVGIG (reference sequence). The CDR3 coding sequence is TGTGCCTGGAGTGGGGGCTTCCTGAACACTGAAGCTTTCTTT. Translating it yields CAWSGGFLNTEAFF. Looking up the rest from reference TRBV30 and TRBJ1-1 gives the full variable domain: SQTIHQWPATLVQPVGSPLSLECTVEGTSNPNLYWYRQAAGRGLQLLFYSVGIGQISSEVPQNLSASRPQDRQFILSSKKLLLSDSGFYLCAWSGGFLNTEAFFGQGTRLTVV.

The chain links TRBV7-9 to TRBJ1-2; 8 bases align to TRBD1. Trimming cost V 5 bases and J 7 bases; bases outside gene matches: 6. CDR1 and CDR2 (germline): SEHNR, FQNEAQ (reference sequence). This CDR3 comprises 13 residues. The CDR3 bases are TGTGCCAGCAGCGTGGGACAGGCTCGTGGCTACACCTTC. Its translation: CASSVGQARGYTF.

The chain joins TRBV7-9 to TRBJ1-5; D is unresolved. Germline V gene lookup returns CDR1 SEHNR and CDR2 FQNEAQ (reference sequence). Trimming stripped 3 bases from V and 5 bases from J, with 8 bases between. The CDR3 contains 13 residues. DNA of the CDR3: TGTGCCAGCAGCTTGGGTCGAGATCAGCCCCAGCATTTT. The encoded protein is CASSLGRDQPQHF.